This record covers a single TCR beta chain. Its cognate antigen is unknown. The sample is drawn from a study of cytomegalovirus exposure and HLA in healthy donors. PCR involved 60 Vbeta and 13 Jbeta primers. The data were produced by immunoSEQ multiplex PCR, yet TCRdb's version contains in-frame clones alone and is incomplete. The sample records approximately 88,000 clones, around 60% being singletons. This CDR3 region has 14 residues. CDR1 is ENHRY and CDR2 is SYGVKD in the germline V gene. The germline V and J ends were trimmed by 0 bases and 7 bases, with 12 bases remaining between them. Overall study results and limits: Most TCR sequences were rare, but some public TCRs occurred in many donors. It was about 150 TCR beta chains that were listed as cytomegalovirus-associated. Information on immune exposure was restricted to one variable (CMV serostatus).

Specimen: PBMCs. The TCR comes from a man in his 60s in good health and CMV-seronegative. The V gene is TRBV10-3, the J gene TRBJ1-2, with D possibly matching TRBD1 (5 bases). The CDR3 sequence: CAISESTGEGGYTF. CDR3 nucleotide sequence: TGTGCCATCAGTGAGTCGACGGGGGAGGGTGGCTACACCTTC.